This T cell receptor beta chain is drawn from a study of T cells after yellow fever vaccination (dated by TCRdb to the late 2010s). About the full investigation: Libraries from fractions with low cell numbers were prepared with the SMART-Seq v4 Ultra Low Input RNA kit. Two healthy male donors, one aged 18 to 30 and one aged 30 to 40 years, made up the cohort. To follow T-cell clones before and after both primary and booster YFV17D yellow fever vaccination, bulk TCR alpha and beta repertoires underwent longitudinal sequencing. Blood was collected at multiple timepoints before and after primary and secondary immunization, and bulk PBMC replicates and cell subsets were isolated. Overall study results and their limits: After the booster, most of the clones that had expanded following primary vaccination were detected again (roughly 96% of CD4 and around nine tenths of CD8), which suggests that memory was broadly maintained. The study included only a couple of donors, which limits how far the findings can be generalized. Compared with the primary T-cell response, the secondary T-cell response was weaker but faster, peaking on day 5 rather than day 15. Computational filtering was required because FACS-sorted repertoires could contain abundant contaminating clonotypes from the bulk population. A small fraction of clonotypes showed up in both the CD4 and CD8 compartments, probably as a result of convergent recombination.

The treatment or condition tag for this specimen amounts to: live attenuated yellow fever vaccine strain. At every blood-draw timepoint, two biological replicates of bulk PBMCs were collected. PBMCs were isolated from peripheral blood using a standard Ficoll-Paque protocol. RNA was extracted with TriZol from bulk PBMCs, CD4 and CD8 fractions, and dextramer-positive and dextramer-negative fractions. Synthesis of TCR cDNA relied on 5'RACE template switching, a step that introduced a universal primer site along with unique molecular identifiers. cDNA synthesis was primed from both the TCR alpha and TCR beta constant segments. Libraries were amplified in two PCR steps, with sample barcodes and sequencing adapters added in the second step. Sequencing of libraries was performed on Illumina HiSeq 2500 (2x100 bp) or NovaSeq (2x150 bp). The paper's data handling went like this. MIGEC was used to demultiplex reads and collapse the reads into UMI consensus sequences, and MiXCR was used for V(D)J alignment. Using edgeR on replicate PBMC samples, clonotypes were called vaccine-responding if FDR was below 0.01 and the log2 fold change was above 5 up to day 15. Bulk clonotypes were assigned CD4 or CD8 identity according to which sequenced CD4 or CD8 repertoire held them at higher abundance. TCRdb handled the public reads itself, with Q25 trimming in fastp and clone calling in MiXCR, and kept productive beta chains. Each entry is one CDR3 protein sequence, shown with its most common DNA and genes. The V and J calls and clone size are TCRdb's, not the authors'. Present in this sample are more than 450,000 distinct CDR3 sequences, roughly a fifth of which were seen just once. The ten largest clones capture about 15% of the sample.

Between the V and J ends, shortened by 3 bases and 3 bases respectively, the junction contains 12 bases. The CDR3, cysteine through phenylalanine, is 14 amino acids long. The DNA shown is the 42-base CDR3, in frame from base 1. CDR1 and CDR2 are drawn from the germline V gene (reference sequence): DFQATT, SNEGSKA. This clonotype turned up a few times. Its specific antigen is unknown. No qualities accompany the bases; no much larger clone lies one base away. The material was PBMCs, obtained roughly 20 days after the first yellow fever vaccination. The sequence links TRBV20-1 to TRBJ1-5, with no reliable assignment of the D segment. The sequence came from a man between 18 and 29 years old who received the YFV17D yellow fever vaccine. The bases are TGCAGTGCTAGGGCCGGCGGATCCAATCAGCCCCAGCATTTT. This is translated as CSARAGGSNQPQHF.